A single sample gave rise to the 24 T cell receptor beta chains below, sequenced in a study of post-analysis software for immune sequencing data. Unique molecular identifiers featured in each of the TCR beta cDNA libraries. TCRdb re-called the PCR reads with MiXCR, one entry per CDR3 protein. This table holds hundreds of thousands of distinct CDR3 sequences, 55% to 60% found once. Their antigens are not known. The study's findings and limits: Roughly 5 TRBV segments occurring more often in patients than controls included TRBV5-6, TRBV5-1 and TRBV20-1.

The sequenced material came from blood. The source of these receptors is a girl aged 2-10 years with multiple sclerosis.

The rearrangement joins TRBV7-9 to TRBJ1-2, with D possibly matching TRBD1 (6 bases). The germline V gene has CDR1 SEHNR and CDR2 FQNEAQ (reference sequence). This CDR3 is built from 14 residues. Trimming pared 5 bases from V and 8 bases from J, leaving 18 bases between. CDR3 loop: CASSAGTMPEGYTF. The CDR3 DNA reads TGTGCCAGCAGCGCCGGGACAATGCCGGAGGGCTACACCTTC.

The J gene is TRBJ2-1, the V gene TRBV5-1; the D is unclear. The CDR3 has 12 amino acids. V lost 4 bases and J lost 5, with 7 bases in between. Per the germline V gene, CDR1 is SGHRS and CDR2 is YFSETQ. The CDR3 DNA reads TGCGCCAGCAGCCAACACAACAATGAGCAGTTCTTC. It specifies CASSQHNNEQFF.

This chain connects TRBV20-1 to TRBJ2-3; 8 bases are a match to TRBD1. With V trimmed by 6 bases and J by 0 bases, 5 bases remained unmatched. Germline CDR1 is DFQATT and CDR2 is SNEGSKA (reference sequence). The CDR3 totals 14 residues. The CDR3 sequence: CSAPGQESTDTQYF. Here the CDR3 DNA reads TGCAGTGCGCCGGGACAGGAGAGCACAGATACGCAGTATTTT.

This clonotype was seen only a few times. This chain connects TRBV12-3 or TRBV12-4 to TRBJ2-5, with D tentatively TRBD1 (5 bases). CDR3 length: 15 amino acids. The V end was cut by 0 bases, the J end by 0 bases, with 8 bases between. The CDR3 nucleotides are TGTGCCAGCAGTTTAGCTATGACAGACCAAGAGACCCAGTACTTC. Encoded protein: CASSLAMTDQETQYF.

This clonotype showed up just a few times. This chain joins TRBV4-1 and TRBJ2-1, with a tentative D call TRBD1 (6 bases). The CDR3 runs 16 residues. Per the germline V gene, CDR1 is MGHRA and CDR2 is YSYEKL. Deletions cut 1 base from V and 2 bases from J, with 12 bases between. CDR3 DNA sequence: TGCGCCAGCAGCCAAGTAACAGGGATTACCTACAATGAGCAGTTCTTC. Protein: CASSQVTGITYNEQFF.

The rearrangement uses TRBV7-3 and TRBJ2-3, with 9 nucleotides matching TRBD2. Germline assignment: CDR1 SGHTA and CDR2 FQGTGA. J was trimmed by 6 bases and V by 5 bases; bases with no gene match: 9. CDR3 length: 15 amino acids. The CDR3 DNA sequence: TGTGCCAGCAGCCAAACCGGGACTAGCAGGGATACGCAGTATTTT. Translated, it gives CASSQTGTSRDTQYF.

This clonotype has only one observation. The rearrangement uses TRBV3-1 and TRBJ1-2; no definite D call. The CDR3 totals 13 residues. Germline CDR1 is LGHDT and CDR2 is YNNKEL (reference sequence). The germline V and J ends were trimmed by 5 bases and 8 bases, with 15 bases remaining between them. The CDR3 spells CASSTLGHWGYTF. CDR3 coding DNA: TGTGCCAGCAGCACCCTAGGGCACTGGGGCTACACCTTC. The variable domain in full, with the rest retrieved from reference TRBV3-1 and TRBJ1-2, is DTAVSQTPKYLVTQMGNDKSIKCEQNLGHDTMYWYKQDSKKFLKIMFSYNNKELIINETVPNRFSPKSPDKAHLNLHINSLELGDSAVYFCASSTLGHWGYTFGSGTRLTVV.

V usage is TRBV11-1 and J usage is TRBJ1-1, with TRBD1 as a possible D gene (6 bases). Trimming took 5 bases from V and 2 from J, leaving 15 bases between them. The CDR3 length is 15 residues. From germline, CDR1 is SGHAT and CDR2 FQDESV (reference sequence). This CDR3 reads CASSPRGTFNTEAFF. DNA of the CDR3: TGTGCCAGCAGCCCACGGGGGACATTTAACACTGAAGCTTTCTTT.

This clonotype was observed a few times. The chain carries TRBV20-1 and TRBJ2-7; D is possibly TRBD2 (6 bases). V dropped 1 base and J dropped 2 bases, with 12 bases sitting between them. Germline-derived CDR1 and CDR2 are DFQATT and SNEGSKA (reference sequence). The CDR3 length is 14 residues. DNA for the CDR3: TGCAGTGCTAGAGGAGATAGCGGAGCCTACGAGCAGTACTTC. Its protein is CSARGDSGAYEQYF.

Many counts were recorded for this clonotype. The rearrangement uses TRBV7-2 and TRBJ2-5; the D is unclear. CDR1 and CDR2 (germline): SGHTA, FQGNSA. The CDR3 contains 12 residues. Trimming left V 0 bases short and J 3 bases short, with 2 bases between. Here the CDR3 reads CASSLAEETQYF. In DNA, the CDR3 is TGTGCCAGCAGCTTAGCCGAAGAGACCCAGTACTTC.

The chain has TRBV20-1 and TRBJ2-7; 7 bases match TRBD1. The J segment lost 2 bases and the V segment lost 7 bases, leaving 5 bases of the junction unmatched. Germline V gene sequence: CDR1 DFQATT, CDR2 SNEGSKA (reference sequence). The CDR3 length is 12 residues. CDR3 DNA: TGCAGTGTTCGACAGGGCCCCTACGAGCAGTACTTC. Protein: CSVRQGPYEQYF.

This chain uses TRBV4-1 with TRBJ2-7; D could derive from TRBD1 or TRBD2 (5 bases each). The CDR3 runs 15 residues. Germline V CDR1 and CDR2: MGHRA, YSYEKL. V was clipped by 1 base and J by 4 bases, with 14 bases between them. CDR3 sequence: CASSQAPGPKYEQYF. Here the CDR3 DNA reads TGCGCCAGCAGCCAAGCCCCGGGACCAAAATACGAGCAGTACTTC.

The chain employs TRBV4-1 and TRBJ2-7; D is ambiguous. Germline V lookup: CDR1 MGHRA, CDR2 YSYEKL. The length of the CDR3 is 14 residues. The V gene lost 0 bases and the J gene lost 3 bases, with 9 bases spanning the gap. CDR3 DNA: TGCGCCAGCAGCCAAGAAGACGGCAACTACGAGCAGTACTTC. Amino acids: CASSQEDGNYEQYF.

This clonotype was counted between two and nine times. The chain links TRBV9 to TRBJ1-2, with 7 positions matching TRBD1. The CDR3 sequence is 13 residues long. V trimming: 3 bases; J trimming: 8 bases; junction bases outside the gene matches: 7. The germline CDR1 and CDR2 sequences are SGDLS and YYNGEE. The CDR3 coding sequence is TGTGCCAGCAGCGGAGGGGGCTCATGGGGCTACACCTTC. Residues: CASSGGGSWGYTF.

The rearrangement uses TRBV7-2 and TRBJ1-1; possibly TRBD1 for D (5 bases). The CDR3 sequence is 13 residues long. With 5 bases removed from V and 11 bases from J, the gap between germline ends came to 18 bases. Germline V gives CDR1 SGHTA, CDR2 FQGNSA. CDR3 sequence reads: CASSPSGAPGAFF. The CDR3 DNA reads TGTGCCAGCAGCCCCTCTGGGGCCCCGGGGGCTTTCTTT.

This clonotype appeared a few times. This chain links TRBV6-6 with TRBJ2-7; 11 bases line up with TRBD2. Germline V CDR1 and CDR2: MNHNY, SVGAGI (reference sequence). The trim removed 6 bases at V and 4 bases at J, leaving 2 bases unmatched. The CDR3 sequence is 13 residues long. The CDR3 sequence: CASRTSGMYEQYF. The CDR3 DNA reads TGTGCCAGCAGGACTAGCGGGATGTACGAGCAGTACTTC.

A remark on this clonotype: A read error may produce the germline difference seen at one junction end. This chain uses TRBV18 with TRBJ2-2; D is perhaps TRBD1 or TRBD2 (6 bases each). Germline CDR1 reads KGHSH; CDR2 reads LQKENI. The CDR3 has 16 amino acids. CDR3 bases: TGTGCCAGCTCTACTGCCGGGGGCTTCAACACCGGGCAGCTGTTTTTT. The encoded protein is CASSTAGGFNTGQLFF.

This clonotype occurred a few times. This rearrangement joins TRBV5-1 to TRBJ2-1; a possible D gene is TRBD2 (6 bases). Per germline, CDR1 SGHRS and CDR2 YFSETQ. V was shortened by 5 bases and J by 6 bases, with 18 bases between the two germline ends. This CDR3 comprises 15 residues. CDR3 DNA sequence: TGCGCCAGCAGTCCGGGACTCACGACTTCCAATGAGCAGTTCTTC. Protein sequence: CASSPGLTTSNEQFF.

This clonotype was recorded at least ten times. The J gene is TRBJ2-1, the V gene TRBV5-1, with TRBD2 matching 8 bases. The ends lost 0 bases at V and 4 bases at J; junction bases unmatched: 3. Germline V CDR1 and CDR2: SGHRS, YFSETQ. CDR3 length equals 15 residues. The chain's CDR3 is CASSLESSGYNEQFF. The DNA for the CDR3 is TGCGCCAGCAGCTTGGAGTCTAGCGGGTACAATGAGCAGTTCTTC.

The rearrangement uses TRBV6-5 and TRBJ2-7; unclear D gene. Germline values: CDR1 MNHEY, CDR2 SVGAGI. The CDR3 contains 15 residues. The V end was cut by 6 bases, the J end by 2 bases, with 17 bases between. The CDR3 reads CASSPGWATTYEQYF. The CDR3 DNA reads TGTGCCAGCAGCCCCGGTTGGGCTACCACCTACGAGCAGTACTTC.

The genes are TRBV29-1 and TRBJ2-2, with TRBD2 identical over 11 bases. From germline, CDR1 is SQVTM and CDR2 ANQGSEA. The CDR3 consists of 18 residues. V lost 1 base, J lost 6 bases, and 13 bases stayed unmatched. CDR3 DNA sequence: TGCAGCGTTGAAGCCGGGACTAGCGGCCTGGGTGAAGCCGGGGAGCTGTTTTTT. Translating it yields CSVEAGTSGLGEAGELFF.

V gene TRBV7-2 combines with J gene TRBJ2-5, with D perhaps matching TRBD1 or TRBD2 (5 bases each). The CDR3 has 13 residues. Trimming removed 2 bases from V and 5 bases from J, with 9 bases in between. Germline V gene lookup returns CDR1 SGHTA and CDR2 FQGNSA. As DNA, the CDR3 is TGTGCCAGCAGCTTAACTCGGGACGAGACCCAGTACTTC. This translates into CASSLTRDETQYF. The full variable domain, with the rest looked up from reference TRBV7-2 and TRBJ2-5, is GAGVSQSPSNKVTEKGKDVELRCDPISGHTALYWYRQSLGQGLEFLIYFQGNSAPDKSGLPSDRFSAERTGGSVSTLTIQRTQQEDSAVYLCASSLTRDETQYFGPGTRLLVL.

Turning to this clonotype: The junction departs from germline at one end; a sequencing error may be responsible. The genes are TRBV10-3 and TRBJ2-1, with no clear D. The CDR3 runs 11 residues. Germline loops: CDR1 ENHRY, CDR2 SYGVKD. The CDR3 region is CSISDNYEQFF. In DNA form, the CDR3 reads TGTTCCATCAGTGACAATTACGAGCAGTTCTTC.

In its sample, this clonotype was seen a few times. The CDR3 protein is CASSRLAGGPREQFF. DNA of the CDR3: TGTGCCAGCAGTCGTCTAGCGGGGGGGCCTCGGGAGCAGTTCTTC. The genes are TRBV7-9 and TRBJ2-1; TRBD2 agrees at 12 bases. V gave up 6 bases and J gave up 10 bases; unmatched junction bases: 10. Germline V CDR1 and CDR2: SEHNR, FQNEAQ (reference sequence). This CDR3 is 15 amino acids long.